Shown below are 2 T cell receptor beta chains from a single sample sequenced in a study of graft-versus-host responses after intestinal transplantation (dated by TCRdb to the early 2020s). No antigen is known for these receptors. Receptors were amplified or captured by the immunoSEQ multiplex PCR assay. This immuneACCESS table, as held by TCRdb, lists in-frame sequences with V and J called but not all clones. Of the missing ones, under half trace to an unresolved V gene in checked studies; the others have no known cause. Here the sample has some 86,000 clones; about 90% occur a single time. Roughly 5.5% of the sample is taken by the ten largest. The time point label of this sample denotes: cells obtained before transplantation from donor or recipient. The starting material was unstimulated CD8+ T cells sorted from spleen or lymph node cells, obtained before intestinal transplant. These receptors all come from a human donor who received an intestinal transplant.

This CDR3 is CASRLVIEPLSGNTIYF. CDR3 in DNA: TGTGCCAGCCGCCTCGTAATTGAGCCGCTCTCTGGAAACACCATATATTTT. J is TRBJ1-3 and V is TRBV4-2, with no clear D. Per germline, CDR1 LGHNA and CDR2 YNFKEQ. This CDR3 contains 17 residues. V was cut by 8 bases and J by 0 bases, with 20 bases left in between.

The V and J genes are TRBV4-1 and TRBJ1-5; no firm D call. V was cut by 0 bases and J by 6 bases, with 12 bases left in between. The CDR3 sequence is 15 residues long. Germline V gene sequence: CDR1 MGHRA, CDR2 YSYEKL. Here the CDR3 DNA reads TGCGCCAGCAGCCAAGACGGTAGTCGGATTCAGCCCCAGCATTTT. It codes for CASSQDGSRIQPQHF.